This TCR beta chain was captured in a study of regulatory T cells in long-lasting Graves disease. Study results and limitations: Tissue studied was limited to peripheral blood, excluding thyroid tissue. Persistent cases favored TRBV28, TRBJ1-2 and TRBJ2-5.

The sample's time point: newly diagnosed GD, antithyroid drugs for less than 3 months. Construction of the TCR library relied on RNA isolated from PBMCs. Tubes containing EDTA received about 9.4 milliliters of drawn peripheral blood. Relying on iRepertoire HTBI primers and Arm-PCR of CDR3 regions, the team built TCR beta libraries. The authors' processing: Identified segments across samples numbered under 80 TRBV and 14 to 15 TRBJ. Using its own MiXCR run on the multiplex PCR reads, TCRdb lists one record per CDR3 protein. The V and J calls and clone size are TCRdb's, not the authors'. The table lists approximately 470,000 distinct CDR3 sequences, under 20% of them singletons. CDR3 length: 14 amino acids. V was trimmed by 3 bases and J by 0 bases, leaving 9 bases between them. Germline CDR1 reads ENHRY; CDR2 reads SYGVKD. Only a few counts were recorded for this clonotype. Its antigen is as yet unknown.

The same sample was also studied in work on T cells in Graves' hyperthyroidism and ophthalmopathy.

The chain uses TRBV10-3 and TRBJ2-7, with a weak D call TRBD1 (5 bases). Sample: peripheral blood mononuclear cells (PBMCs), taken at new diagnosis, from a patient treated with antithyroid drugs. The source of this sequence is a man aged 35 to 55 with Graves disease. The CDR3 spells CAISERQSSYEQYF. The CDR3 DNA reads TGTGCCATCAGTGAACGACAGAGCTCCTACGAGCAGTACTTC.